This T cell receptor (beta chain) was sequenced during a study of T-cell reconstitution after alpha-beta-depleted transplantation in children. Using unique molecular identifiers, the investigators prepared the TCRbeta library. MiXCR was run by TCRdb on the PCR reads, yielding one entry per CDR3 protein. The table shows 190,000 or so distinct CDR3 sequences, with around 6.8% occurring only once. At least ten counts were recorded for this clonotype. The CDR3 sequence is 13 residues long. The germline V gene has CDR1 SGHKS and CDR2 YYEKEE (reference sequence). V gave up 4 bases and J gave up 6 bases, with 11 bases separating them.

The chain recombines TRBV5-5 with TRBJ2-1; D call uncertain. This receptor was identified in a human donor who donated a stem cell graft to a child with Wiskott-Aldrich syndrome. The sequencing used PBMCs from the stem cell graft donor, collected from the stem cell graft. CDR3 DNA sequence: TGTGCCAGCAGCCTGGGGTCCATCAATGAGCAGTTCTTC. Residues: CASSLGSINEQFF.